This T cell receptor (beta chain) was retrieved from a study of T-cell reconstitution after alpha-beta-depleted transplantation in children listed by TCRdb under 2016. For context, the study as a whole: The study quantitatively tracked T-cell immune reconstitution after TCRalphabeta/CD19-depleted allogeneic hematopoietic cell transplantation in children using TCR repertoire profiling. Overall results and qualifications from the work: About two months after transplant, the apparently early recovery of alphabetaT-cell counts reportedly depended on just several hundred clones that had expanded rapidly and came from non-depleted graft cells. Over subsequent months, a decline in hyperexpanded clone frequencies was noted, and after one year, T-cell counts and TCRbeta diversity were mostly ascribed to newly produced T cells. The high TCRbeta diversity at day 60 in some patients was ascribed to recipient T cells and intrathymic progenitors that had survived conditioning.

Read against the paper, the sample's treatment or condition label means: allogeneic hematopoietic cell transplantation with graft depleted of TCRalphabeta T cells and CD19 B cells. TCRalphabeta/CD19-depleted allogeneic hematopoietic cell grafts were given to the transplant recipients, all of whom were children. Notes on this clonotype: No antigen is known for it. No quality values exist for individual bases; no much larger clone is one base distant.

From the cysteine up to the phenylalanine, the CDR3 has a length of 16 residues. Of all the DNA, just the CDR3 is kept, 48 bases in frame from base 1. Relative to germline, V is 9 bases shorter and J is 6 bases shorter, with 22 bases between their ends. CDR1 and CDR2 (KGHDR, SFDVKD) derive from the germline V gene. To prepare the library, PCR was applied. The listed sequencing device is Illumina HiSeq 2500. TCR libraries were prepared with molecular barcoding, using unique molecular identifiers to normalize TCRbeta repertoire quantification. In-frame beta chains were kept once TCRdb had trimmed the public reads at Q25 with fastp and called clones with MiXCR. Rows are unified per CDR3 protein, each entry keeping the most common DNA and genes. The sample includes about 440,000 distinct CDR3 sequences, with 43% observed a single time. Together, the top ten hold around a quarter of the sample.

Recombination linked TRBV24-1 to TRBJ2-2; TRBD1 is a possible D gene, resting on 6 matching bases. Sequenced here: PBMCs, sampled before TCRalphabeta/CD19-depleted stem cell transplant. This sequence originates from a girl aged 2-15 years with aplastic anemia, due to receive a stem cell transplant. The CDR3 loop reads CATEGTSYLGAGELFF. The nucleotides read TGTGCCACCGAGGGGACATCCTACTTAGGCGCCGGGGAGCTGTTTTTT.